The clone carrying this T cell receptor beta chain showed up many times. The antigen is not known. The entry originates in a study of T cell repertoires in cytomegalovirus infection. Study background: CMV infection plus the matching HLA type was flagged by public TCR beta signatures. General study points: Predominance within the ex vivo response was attributable to HLA-C-restricted CMV-specific TCR beta clonotypes.

TCRdb reprocessed the reads with MiXCR, giving one entry per CDR3 protein. The sample lists about 140,000 distinct CDR3 sequences, approximately 5.9% occurring once. This CDR3 comprises 15 residues. Germline V CDR1 and CDR2: DFQATT, SNEGSKA (reference sequence). V shed 6 bases and J shed 2 bases, with 19 bases lying between them. The sequenced sample was PBMCs. The chain links TRBV20-1 to TRBJ2-5; perhaps D is TRBD1 or TRBD2 (5 bases each). This receptor was taken from a human donor in good health (CMV status not recorded). Some clones in this sample may be carry-over from other donors' samples. In DNA form, the CDR3 reads TGCAGTGCCCGTCTCGGGGCCGGTATTCAAGAGACCCAGTACTTC. This gives the protein CSARLGAGIQETQYF.